These 19 T cell receptor beta chains share one sample of origin, sequenced in a study of early T cells in non-severe SARS-CoV-2 infection. TCRdb redid the calling of the 5' RACE reads with MiXCR, one entry per CDR3 protein. The data hold roughly 40,000 distinct CDR3 sequences, with 5.5% to 7.5% observed a single time. Sequencing was done on a sample of whole blood. Receptor source: an adult who was a healthcare worker with PCR-confirmed SARS-CoV-2 infection or an uninfected control (not recorded which).

The table lists this clonotype with a few counts. The chain couples TRBV12-3 or TRBV12-4 to TRBJ2-5; 8 bases fit TRBD2. CDR3 length: 14 amino acids. Unmatched junction bases numbered 2, after V lost 1 base and J lost 4 bases. The CDR3 DNA follows: TGTGCCAGCAGTTTAGGTCGGGAGGGAGAGACCCAGTACTTC. Protein: CASSLGREGETQYF.

The J gene is TRBJ2-7, the V gene TRBV10-2; D is possibly TRBD1 or TRBD2 (6 bases each). Germline V gene data show CDR1 as WSHSY and CDR2 as SAAADI. V gave up 4 bases and J gave up 7 bases, with 17 bases separating them. The CDR3 consists of 14 residues. The CDR3 DNA reads TGCGCCAGCAGTGTCCCCGGGGGCCTTGGAGAGCAGTACTTC. This translates into CASSVPGGLGEQYF.

In its sample, this clonotype was seen many times. This rearrangement joins TRBV28 to TRBJ2-3; 8 bases fit TRBD1. Germline V gene sequence: CDR1 MDHEN, CDR2 SYDVKM. V shed 7 bases and J 6 bases; nucleotides not matched to a gene: 15. The CDR3 totals 16 residues. CDR3 DNA: TGTGCCAGCATCCCTCTTGTTGGACAGGGTCGCGATACGCAGTATTTT. Translated: CASIPLVGQGRDTQYF.

The chain links TRBV6-1 to TRBJ1-3; tentative D call: TRBD1 (5 bases). Deletions cut 6 bases from V and 5 bases from J, with 11 bases between. CDR1 is MNHNS and CDR2 is SASEGT in the germline V gene. The CDR3 runs 13 residues. CDR3 sequence (DNA): TGTGCCAGCAGAAAGGACATTAGAAACACCATATATTTT. The encoded protein is CASRKDIRNTIYF.

This chain joins TRBV28 and TRBJ1-3, with a tentative D call TRBD1 (6 bases). V was clipped by 3 bases and J by 0 bases, with 9 bases between them. The CDR3 is 15 residues long. The germline V gene has CDR1 MDHEN and CDR2 SYDVKM. CDR3: CASSLGGFSGNTIYF. The DNA of the CDR3 is TGTGCCAGCAGTTTGGGGGGCTTCTCTGGAAACACCATATATTTT.

The V gene is TRBV6-1, the J gene TRBJ2-1; the D is unclear. The length of the CDR3 is 12 residues. Germline CDR1 is MNHNS and CDR2 is SASEGT. Between the trimmed V and J ends, which lost 3 bases and 12 bases, there was a span of 12 bases. The CDR3: CASSDRQLWQFF. CDR3 coding DNA: TGTGCCAGCAGTGACAGACAACTGTGGCAGTTCTTC.

This clonotype has a count of ten or more. V and J are TRBV7-2 and TRBJ2-7; D is undetermined. CDR1 SGHTA and CDR2 FQGNSA come from the germline V gene. V was cut by 5 bases and J by 5 bases, with 13 bases left in between. The CDR3 length is 13 residues. The CDR3 sequence: CASSLARGNEQYF. The CDR3 DNA sequence: TGTGCCAGCAGCCTTGCCCGAGGCAACGAGCAGTACTTC.

This clonotype was observed at least ten times. The chain links TRBV3-1 to TRBJ1-3; 8 nucleotides match TRBD1. The CDR3 spans 15 residues. Per the germline V gene, CDR1 is LGHDT and CDR2 is YNNKEL (reference sequence). J gave up 2 bases and V 3 bases, and 3 bases lay outside the gene matches. The CDR3 loop is CASSHGDRPGNTIYF. In DNA form, the CDR3 reads TGTGCCAGCAGCCATGGGGACAGGCCTGGAAACACCATATATTTT.

Worth noting for this clonotype: One end of the junction fails to match germline, which may point to a read error. J is TRBJ2-7 and V is TRBV10-1; D is undetermined. From germline, CDR1 is WNHNN and CDR2 SYGVQD (reference sequence). The CDR3 covers 8 residues. This chain's CDR3 is CASMTVDF. The CDR3 DNA reads as TGCGCCAGCATGACCGTGGACTTC.

The J gene is TRBJ2-2, the V gene TRBV20-1; TRBD1 agrees at 7 bases. V was pared by 4 bases and J by 3 bases, with 5 bases of the junction left unmatched. CDR1 and CDR2 from the germline V gene are DFQATT and SNEGSKA (reference sequence). The CDR3 contains 14 residues. CDR3 sequence (DNA): TGCAGTGCTACGACAGGGCGGGACACCGGGGAGCTGTTTTTT. Residues: CSATTGRDTGELFF.

This clonotype appeared many times. The chain joins TRBV30 to TRBJ2-6; D is unresolved. Between the trimmed V and J ends, which lost 2 bases and 3 bases, there was a span of 5 bases. The CDR3 is 13 residues long. Germline lookup yields CDR1 GTSNPN and CDR2 SVGIG (reference sequence). The CDR3 nucleotides read TGTGCCTGGAGTAGGGTTGGGGCCAACGTCCTGACTTTC. As protein: CAWSRVGANVLTF.

About this clonotype itself: This could be a read error, since a much larger clone is one nucleotide away. The chain is built from TRBV7-3 and TRBJ2-3; D call uncertain. The CDR3 length is 14 residues. Germline V gene sequence: CDR1 SGHTA, CDR2 FQGTGA. Trimming removed 5 bases at V and 6 bases at J, with 15 bases between. The CDR3 nucleotides read TGTGCCAGCAGCCAGGCAGGAGTTCGGGATACGCAGTATTTT. As protein: CASSQAGVRDTQYF.

In this sample, this clonotype turned up many times. This chain links TRBV5-5 with TRBJ2-7, with 8 bases matching TRBD1. J gave up 7 bases and V 4 bases, and 10 bases lay outside the gene matches. The CDR3 runs 14 residues. Germline lookup yields CDR1 SGHKS and CDR2 YYEKEE (reference sequence). The CDR3 protein is CASSHGQGPGEQYF. CDR3 in DNA: TGTGCCAGCAGCCACGGACAGGGACCAGGGGAGCAGTACTTC.

The V gene is TRBV30, the J gene TRBJ2-1; 7 bases fit TRBD1. The length of the CDR3 is 15 residues. Germline loops: CDR1 GTSNPN, CDR2 SVGIG (reference sequence). V lost 7 bases to trimming and J lost 2 bases; unmatched junction nucleotides: 11. CDR3 in amino acids: CAFETGTVAYNEQFF. In DNA form, the CDR3 reads TGTGCCTTCGAAACCGGGACAGTAGCCTACAATGAGCAGTTCTTC.

This clonotype was seen ten or more times. Here the CDR3 reads CASSFGEANANTGELFF. The CDR3 nucleotides read TGTGCCAGCAGTTTTGGAGAAGCTAACGCGAACACCGGGGAGCTGTTTTTT. J is TRBJ2-2 and V is TRBV6-5; D gene unclear. The germline V gene encodes CDR1 MNHEY and CDR2 SVGAGI. V dropped 4 bases and J dropped 0 bases, with 15 bases sitting between them. The length of the CDR3 is 17 residues.

In its sample, this clonotype was seen many times. The chain couples TRBV2 to TRBJ1-6, with 7 bases lining up with TRBD1. Trimming took 2 bases from V and 10 from J; bases not matched to a gene: 11. The CDR3 length is 16 residues. In germline, CDR1 is SNHLY, CDR2 FYNNEI. This chain's CDR3 is CASSERGQALASPLHF. The DNA of the CDR3 is TGTGCCAGCAGTGAAAGAGGACAGGCGTTAGCGTCACCCCTCCACTTT.

This clonotype has at least ten counts. The rearrangement links TRBV23-1 to TRBJ1-6, with 12 bases fitting TRBD1. TRBV23-1 is an ORF, with its function uncertain. The CDR3 runs to 23 residues. Trimming at V came to 2 bases and at J to 0 bases, leaving 17 bases not matched to a gene. CDR3 DNA sequence: TGCGCCAGCAGTCAAAAAGGACGGGACAGGGGGCCGTCTAGGAGCTCCTATAATTCACCCCTCCACTTT. It yields the protein CASSQKGRDRGPSRSSYNSPLHF.

This clonotype was detected ten times or more. The rearrangement uses TRBV11-3 and TRBJ2-7; 7 bases match TRBD1. Trimming removed 5 bases from V and 1 base from J; junction bases left unmatched: 5. CDR3 length: 14 residues. Looked up from germline, CDR1 is SGHNT and CDR2 is YENEEA. CDR3 in DNA: TGTGCCAGCAGCCCAGGACAGGCTTCCTACGAGCAGTACTTC. The encoded protein is CASSPGQASYEQYF.

This clonotype has a count of ten or more. The rearrangement uses TRBV28 and TRBJ2-5, with D perhaps matching TRBD2 (6 bases). The germline gives CDR1 MDHEN, CDR2 SYDVKM. V lost 6 bases and J 4 bases, leaving 18 bases between the germline ends. The CDR3 loop spans 15 amino acids. CDR3 DNA sequence: TGTGCCAGCAGATTGGAGGGCCTCCGAGCAGAGACCCAGTACTTC. Translating it yields CASRLEGLRAETQYF.